This T cell receptor (beta chain) appears in the sequencing data of a study of T cell changes during pregnancy in multiple sclerosis. CDR1 and CDR2 (germline): WNHNN, SYGVQD (reference sequence). The ends lost 0 bases at V and 5 bases at J; junction bases unmatched: 11. The CDR3 has 19 residues. Produced via immunoSEQ multiplex PCR; TCRdb's table is partial and in-frame only. The sample lists about 38,000 clones, 80% to 95% occurring once. Specimen: CD4+ T cells from peripheral blood mononuclear cells, collected after pregnancy. This sequence was found in a female donor in good health, enrolled as a control in a pregnancy study. The chain links TRBV10-1 to TRBJ2-5; 14 bases fit TRBD2. For the CDR3, the DNA is TGCGCCAGCAGTGAGTCAGGGACTAGCGGGAGCGCGGCTAAGGAGACCCAGTACTTC. Translating it yields CASSESGTSGSAAKETQYF.